This record concerns one TCR beta chain sequence. Antigen specificity is unknown. V lost 1 base to trimming and J lost 0 bases, with 10 bases between them. The CDR3 contains 16 residues. Germline V lookup: CDR1 SGHTA, CDR2 FQGNSA. This sample was taken from a study of shared clonotypes between healthy human individuals. Findings and limits, study-wide: Memory subsets generally showed lower estimated richness than naive subsets. Rarefaction revealed incomplete sorted-subset sequencing despite large depth. Relative to clonotypes present in all four donors, those not shared had lower generation probabilities.

Here immunoSEQ multiplex PCR was the method, and the copy in TCRdb shows in-frame clones only, minus some. The sample holds under 850,000 clones, 72% seen once. The clonotype was recovered from a woman in her twenties or thirties in good health. This chain joins TRBV7-2 and TRBJ2-1; D remains ambiguous. Sequenced: memory CD4+ T cells sorted from blood. As for subset: CD45RA-negative fraction. DNA of the CDR3: TGTGCCAGCAGCTTAGAGCACCCCAGCTCCTACAATGAGCAGTTCTTC. Protein product: CASSLEHPSSYNEQFF. Variable domain in full (rest from reference TRBV7-2 and TRBJ2-1): GAGVSQSPSNKVTEKGKDVELRCDPISGHTALYWYRQSLGQGLEFLIYFQGNSAPDKSGLPSDRFSAERTGGSVSTLTIQRTQQEDSAVYLCASSLEHPSSYNEQFFGPGTRLTVL.